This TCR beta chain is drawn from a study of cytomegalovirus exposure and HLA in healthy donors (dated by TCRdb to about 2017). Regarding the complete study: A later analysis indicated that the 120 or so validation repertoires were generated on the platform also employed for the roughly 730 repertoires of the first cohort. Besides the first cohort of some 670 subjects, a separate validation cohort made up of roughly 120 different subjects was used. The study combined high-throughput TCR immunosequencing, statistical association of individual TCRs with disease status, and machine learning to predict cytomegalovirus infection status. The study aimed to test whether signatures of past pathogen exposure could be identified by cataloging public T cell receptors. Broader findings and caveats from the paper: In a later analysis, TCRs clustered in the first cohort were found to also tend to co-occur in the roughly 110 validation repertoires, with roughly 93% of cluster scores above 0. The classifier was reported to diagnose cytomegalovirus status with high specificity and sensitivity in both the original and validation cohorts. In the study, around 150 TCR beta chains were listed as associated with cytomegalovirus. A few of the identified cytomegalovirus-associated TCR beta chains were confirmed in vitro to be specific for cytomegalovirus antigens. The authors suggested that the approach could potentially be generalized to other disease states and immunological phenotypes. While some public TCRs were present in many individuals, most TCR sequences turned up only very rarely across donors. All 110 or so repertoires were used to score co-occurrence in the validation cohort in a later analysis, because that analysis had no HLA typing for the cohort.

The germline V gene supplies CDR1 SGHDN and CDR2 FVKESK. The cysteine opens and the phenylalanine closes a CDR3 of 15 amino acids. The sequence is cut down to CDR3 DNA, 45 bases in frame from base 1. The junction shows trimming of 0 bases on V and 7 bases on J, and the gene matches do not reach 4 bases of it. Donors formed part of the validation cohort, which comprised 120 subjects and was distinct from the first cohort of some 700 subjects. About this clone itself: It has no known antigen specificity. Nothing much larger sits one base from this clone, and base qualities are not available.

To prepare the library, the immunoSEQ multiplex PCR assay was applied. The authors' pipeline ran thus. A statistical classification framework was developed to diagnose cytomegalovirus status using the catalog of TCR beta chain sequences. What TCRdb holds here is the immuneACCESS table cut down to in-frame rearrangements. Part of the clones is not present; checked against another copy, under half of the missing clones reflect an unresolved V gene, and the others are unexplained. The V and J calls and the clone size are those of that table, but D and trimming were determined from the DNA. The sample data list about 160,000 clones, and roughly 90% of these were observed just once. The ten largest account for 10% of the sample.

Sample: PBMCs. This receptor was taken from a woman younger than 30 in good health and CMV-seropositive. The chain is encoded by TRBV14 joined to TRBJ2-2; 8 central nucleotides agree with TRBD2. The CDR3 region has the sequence CASSQDSGTSGELFF. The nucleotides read TGTGCCAGCAGCCAAGACTCTGGGACTAGCGGGGAGCTGTTTTTT.